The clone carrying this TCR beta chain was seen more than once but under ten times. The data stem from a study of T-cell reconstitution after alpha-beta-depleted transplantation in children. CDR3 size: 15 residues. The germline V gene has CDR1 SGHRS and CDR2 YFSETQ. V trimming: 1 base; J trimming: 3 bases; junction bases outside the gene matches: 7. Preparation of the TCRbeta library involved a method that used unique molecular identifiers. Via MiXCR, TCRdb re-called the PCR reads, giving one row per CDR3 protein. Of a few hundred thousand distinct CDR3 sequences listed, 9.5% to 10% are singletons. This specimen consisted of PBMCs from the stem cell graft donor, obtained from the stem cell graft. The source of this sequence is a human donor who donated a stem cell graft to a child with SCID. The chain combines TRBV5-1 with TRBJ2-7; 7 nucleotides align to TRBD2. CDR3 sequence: CASSLSRDYLYEQYF. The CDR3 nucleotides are TGCGCCAGCAGCTTGTCCCGGGACTATCTCTACGAGCAGTACTTC.